This TCR beta chain was sequenced during a study of beta chain features in type 1 diabetes. Study summary: Regarding age, gender and cell yields, patients proved similar to healthy donors. Overall study findings and caveats: Researchers report that Type 1 diabetes patients had moderately but significantly shorter TCRB CDR3s across all four CD4+ subsets. Sequencing from cDNA could over-represent high-TCR-expressing cells.

At least ten counts were recorded for this clone. Its antigen is currently unknown. Reverse transcribing all isolated RNA meant expressed TCRB transcripts were sequenced. The table came from immunoSEQ multiplex PCR; TCRdb's copy has only in-frame clones and leaves some out. The sample records more than 300,000 clones, over 8.5% being singletons. V lost 2 bases and J 7 bases, leaving 8 bases between the germline ends. This CDR3 spans 13 amino acids. The V gene's germline CDR1 is SEHNR and CDR2 FQNEAQ (reference sequence). Each population that was sorted was more than 98% pure. The clonotype comes from a man aged 30 to 39 with type 1 diabetes. Sequencing was done on a sample of central memory CD4+ T cells from blood. This chain links TRBV7-9 with TRBJ2-2; a possible D gene is TRBD1 (5 bases). CDR3 sequence: CASSLIGDGELFF. CDR3 bases: TGTGCCAGCAGCTTAATAGGGGACGGGGAGCTGTTTTTT.